This T cell receptor beta chain comes out of a study of T cell clones after liver transplantation. Looking at the study overall: Post-transplant blood was tracked for graft-donor-reactive T cell clones identified in a pre-transplant mixed lymphocyte reaction. Study-wide findings and caveats: Donor-reactive sequences fell more than third party-reactive ones, suggesting partial deletion. Post-transplant time points were not standardized, so conclusions are preliminary. Rather than being deleted, graft donor-reactive T cells may have moved into the graft.

Concerning this clone itself: No antigen is known for it.

V shed 9 bases and J shed 5 bases, with 22 bases lying between them. The CDR3 is 15 amino acids. CDR1 MDHEN and CDR2 SYDVKM come from the germline V gene. Some clones are missing from TCRdb's copy, which holds only in-frame ones; the method was immunoSEQ multiplex PCR. The sample shows 95,000 to 110,000 clones, under 90% of them seen only once. The chain is built from TRBV28 and TRBJ1-2; D is perhaps TRBD1 (6 bases). The TCR was taken from a human patient who received a liver transplant. Some T cells may have originated in the graft donor. The sample here was CD4+ T cells from blood, taken around 48 months after liver transplant. The CDR3 reads CASPTPGGASYGYTF. The CDR3 DNA sequence: TGTGCCAGTCCGACGCCCGGGGGCGCAAGTTATGGCTACACCTTC.